One sample yielded the 32 T cell receptor beta chains listed below, sequenced in a study of T cell changes during pregnancy in multiple sclerosis. Produced via immunoSEQ multiplex PCR; TCRdb's table is partial and in-frame only. Among roughly 69,000 clones, just over 90% were seen once, and the ten largest hold roughly 1.5%. Specimen: peripheral blood, collected after pregnancy. These receptors all come from a female donor with multiple sclerosis, enrolled in a pregnancy study.

This chain links TRBV7-2 with TRBJ2-3, with 14 bases identical to TRBD2. There are 16 residues in the CDR3. Germline trimming cut 5 bases from V and 8 bases from J; bases unmatched to any gene: 9. Germline assignment: CDR1 SGHTA and CDR2 FQGNSA. The chain's CDR3 is CASSPGTSGSIGTQYF. The CDR3, as DNA: TGTGCCAGCAGCCCTGGGACTAGCGGGAGTATCGGTACGCAGTATTTT.

The V and J genes are TRBV2 and TRBJ1-3; TRBD1 matches at 8 bases. V was clipped by 10 bases and J by 4 bases; unmatched bases: 3. Germline CDR1 is SNHLY and CDR2 is FYNNEI. The CDR3 runs to 12 residues. CDR3 residues: CAIGTGGNTIYF. The DNA for the CDR3 is TGTGCCATTGGGACAGGAGGAAACACCATATATTTT. Full variable domain (outside the CDR3, taken from reference TRBV2 and TRBJ1-3): EPEVTQTPSHQVTQMGQEVILRCVPISNHLYFYWYRQILGQKVEFLVSFYNNEISEKSEIFDDQFSVERPDGSNFTLKIRSTKLEDSAMYFCAIGTGGNTIYFGEGSWLTVV.

This clone has a single count. The rearrangement joins TRBV7-2 to TRBJ1-2; 9 positions match TRBD1. The ends lost 1 base at V and 4 bases at J; junction bases unmatched: 4. The germline gives CDR1 SGHTA, CDR2 FQGNSA. This CDR3 has 15 residues. Written as DNA, the CDR3 is TGTGCCAGCAGCTTAGACGGGACAGGGATCTATGGCTACACCTTC. This translates into CASSLDGTGIYGYTF.

The chain combines TRBV5-1 with TRBJ2-5; a possible D gene is TRBD1 (6 bases). Germline V gene data show CDR1 as SGHRS and CDR2 as YFSETQ. This CDR3 has 14 residues. Trimming shortened V by 3 bases and J by 0 bases, and 9 bases separated the two germline ends. The CDR3 is CASSSWTDQETQYF. CDR3 sequence (DNA): TGCGCCAGCAGCTCCTGGACAGACCAAGAGACCCAGTACTTC.

This chain uses TRBV10-3 with TRBJ2-1; D remains ambiguous. Germline V gives CDR1 ENHRY, CDR2 SYGVKD. There are 13 residues in the CDR3. V was trimmed by 0 bases and J by 7 bases, leaving 7 bases between them. The CDR3 sequence: CAISESSGNEQFF. The CDR3 DNA reads TGTGCCATCAGTGAGTCGTCAGGTAATGAGCAGTTCTTC.

The chain carries TRBV28 and TRBJ2-7, with 8 bases lining up with TRBD1. The CDR3 is 16 residues long. CDR1 is MDHEN, CDR2 SYDVKM, per germline. The V segment lost 4 bases and the J segment 0 bases; nucleotides outside the gene matches: 8. The CDR3 spells CASSSTGATVSYEQYF. For the CDR3, the DNA is TGTGCCAGCAGTTCGACAGGGGCAACCGTCTCCTACGAGCAGTACTTC.

In its sample, this clone was seen once. The chain uses TRBV6-5 and TRBJ1-4; D call uncertain. Germline V gene lookup returns CDR1 MNHEY and CDR2 SVGAGI. This CDR3 region has 13 residues. V was clipped by 8 bases and J by 6 bases, with 13 bases between them. For the CDR3, the DNA is TGTGCCAGCCGAGGCGCGTCGGATGAAAAACTGTTTTTT. This gives the protein CASRGASDEKLFF.

The V gene is TRBV11-2, the J gene TRBJ2-5, with 10 bases identical to TRBD2. Losses at the gene ends were 5 bases for V and 4 bases for J; bases not matched to a gene: 7. The CDR3 sequence is 15 residues long. Germline V gene lookup returns CDR1 SGHAT and CDR2 FQNNGV. CDR3 coding DNA: TGTGCCAGCAGCATCGGAGCGGGAGGGCCAGAGACCCAGTACTTC. Translating gives CASSIGAGGPETQYF.

The V call is TRBV10-3, the J call TRBJ2-3; 10 bases map to TRBD1. Germline V CDR1 and CDR2: ENHRY, SYGVKD. The V gene end was trimmed by 10 bases and the J gene end by 0 bases; junction bases not matched to a gene: 7. The CDR3 spans 15 residues. DNA of the CDR3: TGTGCCACCGGGGGACAGGGGAGAAGCACAGATACGCAGTATTTT. Amino acid sequence: CATGGQGRSTDTQYF.

The rearrangement links TRBV7-3 to TRBJ2-7, with 11 bases matching TRBD2. V lost 5 bases and J lost 2; bases outside the gene matches: 2. There are 14 residues in the CDR3. Germline V CDR1 and CDR2: SGHTA, FQGTGA. CDR3 nucleotides: TGTGCCAGCAGCGCACTAGCGGGAGCCTACGAGCAGTACTTC. Its protein is CASSALAGAYEQYF.

The rearrangement uses TRBV2 and TRBJ2-3; tentatively, D is TRBD2 (6 bases). V shed 1 base and J shed 4 bases, with 15 bases lying between them. The CDR3 extends over 16 amino acids. Per germline, CDR1 SNHLY and CDR2 FYNNEI. The CDR3 sequence is CASSEEWEAPADTQYF. The CDR3 DNA is TGTGCCAGCAGTGAAGAGTGGGAGGCCCCTGCAGATACGCAGTATTTT.

The chain joins TRBV27 to TRBJ2-5; 12 bases map to TRBD1. Per the germline V gene, CDR1 is MNHEY and CDR2 is SMNVEV (reference sequence). J lost 3 bases, V lost 6 bases, and 2 bases had no gene match. The length of the CDR3 is 14 residues. CDR3 amino acids: CASRGQGAEETQYF. In DNA form, the CDR3 reads TGTGCCAGCAGGGGACAGGGGGCGGAAGAGACCCAGTACTTC.

This chain joins TRBV6-1 and TRBJ1-2, with TRBD1 identical over 7 bases. Germline lookup yields CDR1 MNHNS and CDR2 SASEGT. V was clipped by 5 bases and J by 6 bases; unmatched bases: 9. The CDR3 length is 14 residues. CDR3 in DNA: TGTGCCAGCAGTTCCATTACAGGGGAGGATGGCTACACCTTC. Translation: CASSSITGEDGYTF.

The V gene is TRBV11-2, the J gene TRBJ2-7; no definite D call. V was pared by 3 bases and J by 6 bases, with 9 bases between. The CDR3 covers 12 residues. Germline V gene lookup returns CDR1 SGHAT and CDR2 FQNNGV. DNA for the CDR3: TGTGCCAGCAGCTTTTCGGAGTCCGAGCAGTACTTC. Translation gives CASSFSESEQYF.

The CDR3 loop is CASSPTSGRTETQYF. The DNA of the CDR3 is TGTGCCAGCAGCCCCACAAGCGGGAGAACTGAGACCCAGTACTTC. This chain links TRBV5-6 with TRBJ2-5; 8 bases fit TRBD2. CDR3 length: 15 amino acids. Germline CDR1 and CDR2: SGHDT and YYEEEE. V gave up 4 bases and J gave up 5 bases; unmatched junction bases: 10. The whole variable domain, remainder taken from reference TRBV5-6 and TRBJ2-5, is DAGVTQSPTHLIKTRGQQVTLRCSPKSGHDTVSWYQQALGQGPQFIFQYYEEEERQRGNFPDRFSGHQFPNYSSELNVNALLLGDSALYLCASSPTSGRTETQYFGPGTRLLVL.

This clone was seen just once. The chain links TRBV7-2 to TRBJ1-1; 8 bases are a match to TRBD1. In germline, CDR1 is SGHTA, CDR2 FQGNSA. The V gene end was trimmed by 3 bases and the J gene end by 4 bases; junction bases not matched to a gene: 4. CDR3 length: 14 amino acids. The CDR3 nucleotides read TGTGCCAGCAGCTTCAGGACAGGGCTCACTGAAGCTTTCTTT. Its translation is CASSFRTGLTEAFF.

The chain recombines TRBV7-9 with TRBJ2-1; TRBD2 agrees at 9 bases. The CDR3 sequence is 16 residues long. CDR1 is SEHNR and CDR2 is FQNEAQ in the germline V gene (reference sequence). V dropped 2 bases and J dropped 4; count of bases not matched to a gene: 6. CDR3 DNA: TGTGCCAGCAGCTTATTAGGTAGCGGGAGTTACAATGAGCAGTTCTTC. Translation: CASSLLGSGSYNEQFF.

CDR3: CASSWLAGDNEQFF. CDR3 bases: TGTGCCAGCAGCTGGCTAGCGGGAGACAATGAGCAGTTCTTC. This sequence joins TRBV5-6 and TRBJ2-1; the match to TRBD2 covers 10 bases. Germline V gives CDR1 SGHDT, CDR2 YYEEEE. There are 14 residues in the CDR3. The J segment lost 5 bases and the V segment lost 3 bases, leaving 2 bases of the junction unmatched.

The chain joins TRBV2 to TRBJ1-3; 8 nucleotides match TRBD1. This CDR3 is built from 14 residues. The germline V gene encodes CDR1 SNHLY and CDR2 FYNNEI. The V gene end was trimmed by 6 bases and the J gene end by 2 bases; junction bases not matched to a gene: 3. CDR3 nucleotides: TGTGCCAGCAGGCGGACAGGGACTGGAAACACCATATATTTT. Its protein product is CASRRTGTGNTIYF.

The V and J genes are TRBV6-1 and TRBJ1-5; the match to TRBD1 covers 9 bases. The CDR3 runs 15 residues. The ends lost 6 bases at V and 2 bases at J; junction bases unmatched: 5. CDR1 and CDR2 (germline): MNHNS, SASEGT. The CDR3 DNA follows: TGTGCCAGCAGATCCACAGGGGGCGGCAATCAGCCCCAGCATTTT. It specifies CASRSTGGGNQPQHF.

The V gene is TRBV29-1, the J gene TRBJ2-3; 9 nucleotides line up with TRBD2. The CDR3 has 12 amino acids. V dropped 5 bases and J dropped 4; count of bases not matched to a gene: 1. Germline V lookup: CDR1 SQVTM, CDR2 ANQGSEA. The CDR3 is CSVLAGADTQYF. For the CDR3, the DNA is TGCAGCGTTTTAGCGGGAGCAGATACGCAGTATTTT.

This chain joins TRBV6-1 and TRBJ2-3, with 7 bases aligning to TRBD2. From germline, CDR1 is MNHNS and CDR2 SASEGT. CDR3 size: 14 residues. With 2 bases clipped from V and 6 bases from J, the junction kept 5 bases outside the gene matches. CDR3 nucleotides: TGTGCCAGCAGTGAACGCGGGAGCCCCGATACGCAGTATTTT. Translation gives CASSERGSPDTQYF.

J is TRBJ2-7 and V is TRBV11-3, with a weak D call TRBD1 (6 bases). The CDR3 loop spans 13 amino acids. Germline CDR1 and CDR2: SGHNT and YENEEA. V was trimmed by 2 bases and J by 6 bases, leaving 11 bases between them. The CDR3 is CASSLTGLAEQYF. The CDR3 DNA sequence: TGTGCCAGCAGCTTAACAGGGTTAGCCGAGCAGTACTTC.

The V and J genes are TRBV5-6 and TRBJ1-4; 9 bases line up with TRBD1. CDR3 length: 16 residues. Germline V gives CDR1 SGHDT, CDR2 YYEEEE. The junction had 9 bases not matched to a gene; V was cut back by 4 bases and J by 5 bases. The CDR3 region has the DNA TGTGCCAGCAGCCAGATGGACAGGGGTGGGAATGAAAAACTGTTTTTT. It codes for CASSQMDRGGNEKLFF.

This clone has just one count. In nucleotides, the CDR3 is TGTGCCAGCAGCCGTGGTCTAGGCGGGAGGGCCTACAATGAGCAGTTCTTC. Its translation: CASSRGLGGRAYNEQFF. The V and J genes are TRBV28 and TRBJ2-1, with 9 nucleotides matching TRBD2. The CDR3 totals 17 residues. Trimming at V came to 6 bases and at J to 2 bases, leaving 11 bases not matched to a gene. Germline-derived CDR1 and CDR2 are MDHEN and SYDVKM.

This sequence joins TRBV27 and TRBJ2-2, with 9 bases matching TRBD1. CDR1 is MNHEY and CDR2 is SMNVEV in the germline V gene (reference sequence). J was trimmed by 6 bases and V by 5 bases; bases with no gene match: 7. The CDR3 extends over 15 amino acids. CDR3 DNA sequence: TGTGCCAGCAGTATAGGGACAGGGTTTCCCGGGGAGCTGTTTTTT. The encoded protein is CASSIGTGFPGELFF.

The chain has TRBV18 and TRBJ2-7; the match to TRBD1 covers 10 bases. This CDR3 is built from 15 residues. The V and J ends lost 4 bases and 1 base, in that order; junction bases with no gene match: 4. Germline-derived CDR1 and CDR2 are KGHSH and LQKENI. The CDR3 DNA reads as TGTGCCAGCTCACAGGGACAGGGGACATCCTACGAGCAGTACTTC. Protein product: CASSQGQGTSYEQYF.

The chain joins TRBV2 to TRBJ2-5; 8 bases are a match to TRBD2. Per the germline V gene, CDR1 is SNHLY and CDR2 is FYNNEI. The CDR3 covers 15 residues. With 6 bases clipped from V and 5 bases from J, the junction kept 11 bases outside the gene matches. DNA for the CDR3: TGTGCCAGCAGATTAGCGGGGCTTTGGGGGGAGACCCAGTACTTC. Amino acids: CASRLAGLWGETQYF.

CDR3 protein: CASRGRTGSYEQYF. The CDR3 DNA follows: TGTGCCAGCAGGGGAAGGACAGGATCCTACGAGCAGTACTTC. This chain connects TRBV2 to TRBJ2-7; 7 bases match TRBD1. The CDR3 is 14 amino acids. Germline CDR1 SNHLY, CDR2 FYNNEI. With V trimmed by 6 bases and J by 1 base, 6 bases remained unmatched. Full variable domain (rest looked up from reference TRBV2 and TRBJ2-7): EPEVTQTPSHQVTQMGQEVILRCVPISNHLYFYWYRQILGQKVEFLVSFYNNEISEKSEIFDDQFSVERPDGSNFTLKIRSTKLEDSAMYFCASRGRTGSYEQYFGPGTRLTVT.

The V gene is TRBV30, the J gene TRBJ2-3; 13 bases are a match to TRBD2. Trimming removed 0 bases from V and 4 bases from J; junction bases left unmatched: 4. CDR1 and CDR2 (germline): GTSNPN, SVGIG (reference sequence). The CDR3 is made up of 16 amino acids. The CDR3 reads CAWSVPGLAGSDTQYF. The CDR3 coding sequence is TGTGCCTGGAGTGTACCGGGACTAGCGGGATCAGATACGCAGTATTTT. The whole variable domain, remainder taken from reference TRBV30 and TRBJ2-3, is SQTIHQWPATLVQPVGSPLSLECTVEGTSNPNLYWYRQAAGRGLQLLFYSVGIGQISSEVPQNLSASRPQDRQFILSSKKLLLSDSGFYLCAWSVPGLAGSDTQYFGPGTRLTVL.

V is TRBV7-6 and J is TRBJ2-1, with D maybe TRBD2 (5 bases). The length of the CDR3 is 14 residues. CDR1 and CDR2 from the germline V gene are SGHVS and FNYEAQ. Trimming stripped 5 bases from V and 7 bases from J, with 15 bases between. CDR3: CASSHPSRRNEQFF. CDR3 in DNA: TGTGCCAGCAGCCACCCTAGCCGGCGGAATGAGCAGTTCTTC.

V gene TRBV7-3 combines with J gene TRBJ2-7, with D possibly matching TRBD1 (5 bases). Trimming pared 5 bases from V and 7 bases from J, leaving 21 bases between. The germline gives CDR1 SGHTA, CDR2 FQGTGA. The CDR3 consists of 15 residues. The CDR3 loop is CASSETGAVSKEQYF. The CDR3 DNA reads TGTGCCAGCAGCGAAACAGGAGCAGTCTCAAAAGAGCAGTACTTC.